Below are 13 T cell receptor beta chains sequenced from a single sample in a study of breast tumors, draining lymph nodes, adjacent tissues. Each CDR3 protein is one row after TCRdb ran MiXCR on the multiplex PCR reads. The sample includes 150,000 to 250,000 distinct CDR3 sequences, roughly 31% seen only once; the top ten take 4.3%. Axillary draining lymph nodes of breast cancer patients supplied the node samples. Sample: axillary lymph node tissue. Receptors originate from a female donor with breast cancer. Some clones in this sample may be carry-over from other donors' samples.

V gene TRBV5-4 combines with J gene TRBJ2-4; tentative D call: TRBD1 (6 bases). This CDR3 has 17 amino acids. V dropped 0 bases and J dropped 0 bases, with 13 bases sitting between them. Per germline, CDR1 SGHNT and CDR2 YYREEE (reference sequence). The CDR3 protein is CASSLAAGQLAKNIQYF. CDR3 nucleotides: TGTGCCAGCAGCTTGGCCGCCGGACAGCTAGCCAAAAACATTCAGTACTTC.

The V gene is TRBV29-1, the J gene TRBJ2-7, with TRBD1 matching 11 bases. The germline CDR1 and CDR2 sequences are SQVTM and ANQGSEA. The V segment lost 6 bases and the J segment 4 bases; nucleotides outside the gene matches: 5. The CDR3 is made up of 13 amino acids. CDR3: CSVGGTGGYEQYF. The CDR3 DNA sequence: TGCAGCGTGGGCGGGACAGGGGGGTACGAGCAGTACTTC.

Worth noting for this clonotype: A much larger clone differs from this one at a single base, so this may be a read error. The genes are TRBV6-5 and TRBJ2-5; D assignment may be TRBD1 or TRBD2 (5 bases each). V was cut by 5 bases and J by 1 base, with 14 bases left in between. CDR1 MNHEY and CDR2 SVGAGI come from the germline V gene. The CDR3 contains 15 residues. The CDR3 coding sequence is TGTGCCAGCAGTCTAGCTCGACAGCTCCAAGAGACCCAGTACTTC. Its protein product is CASSLARQLQETQYF.

Only a few counts were recorded for this clonotype. The chain has TRBV6-5 and TRBJ1-1; weak D call: TRBD1 (6 bases). The CDR3 runs to 15 residues. Trimming pared 6 bases from V and 9 bases from J, leaving 23 bases between. CDR1 MNHEY and CDR2 SVGAGI come from the germline V gene. The CDR3, as DNA: TGTGCCAGCAGCCACCCTGGGGGACCCAGGGGAAAAGCTTTCTTT. It specifies CASSHPGGPRGKAFF.

About this clonotype: This clone may be a read error of a much larger clone one base away. The V call is TRBV18, the J call TRBJ2-5, with 9 bases aligning to TRBD2. Germline V CDR1 and CDR2: KGHSH, LQKENI. V was clipped by 4 bases and J by 7 bases; unmatched bases: 13. The CDR3 spans 16 residues. Here the CDR3 reads CASSLTLREGGLTQYF. The CDR3 bases are TGTGCCAGCTCACTCACTTTGCGGGAGGGAGGCCTGACCCAGTACTTC.

The chain links TRBV3-1 to TRBJ2-3, with D perhaps given as TRBD1 or TRBD2 (5 bases each). V lost 2 bases to trimming and J lost 2 bases, with 17 bases between them. Germline values: CDR1 LGHDT, CDR2 YNNKEL (reference sequence). The CDR3 is 17 amino acids. CDR3 amino acids: CASSQNRRLLSTDTQYF. The CDR3 bases are TGTGCCAGCAGCCAAAACAGGAGACTACTTTCCACAGATACGCAGTATTTT.

This chain connects TRBV4-1 to TRBJ2-7; 16 positions agree with TRBD2. The CDR3 sequence is 19 residues long. V shed 0 bases and J 3 bases; nucleotides not matched to a gene: 8. The germline gives CDR1 MGHRA, CDR2 YSYEKL. The chain's CDR3 is CASSQDPPGLAGGNYEQYF. The DNA of the CDR3 is TGCGCCAGCAGCCAAGATCCACCGGGACTAGCGGGAGGGAACTACGAGCAGTACTTC.

The sample holds a few counts of this clonotype. V usage is TRBV20-1 and J usage is TRBJ1-5; no clear D gene. Trimming stripped 3 bases from V and 3 bases from J, with 12 bases between. The germline V gene has CDR1 DFQATT and CDR2 SNEGSKA (reference sequence). The CDR3 has 14 amino acids. CDR3 DNA sequence: TGCAGTGCTAGGTCTCGAGGGTCCAATCAGCCCCAGCATTTT. Amino acids: CSARSRGSNQPQHF.

This clonotype was seen many times. This chain connects TRBV6-6 to TRBJ2-5; 14 bases are a match to TRBD2. Per the germline V gene, CDR1 is MNHNY and CDR2 is SVGAGI (reference sequence). V lost 5 bases, J lost 4 bases, and 6 bases stayed unmatched. CDR3 length: 16 residues. The CDR3 nucleotides are TGTGCCAGCAGTACGACTAGCGGGAGGGCCGGAGAGACCCAGTACTTC. It is translated as CASSTTSGRAGETQYF.

V and J are TRBV14 and TRBJ2-2; tentatively, D is TRBD2 (6 bases). CDR1 and CDR2 (germline): SGHDN, FVKESK. The CDR3 has 15 residues. Trimming took off 8 bases at V and 4 bases at J, with 17 bases between the two ends. CDR3 residues: CASSSSGVGTGELFF. CDR3 in DNA: TGTGCCAGCTCATCCTCGGGGGTAGGCACCGGGGAGCTGTTTTTT. Full variable domain (outside the CDR3, taken from reference TRBV14 and TRBJ2-2): EAGVTQFPSHSVIEKGQTVTLRCDPISGHDNLYWYRRVMGKEIKFLLHFVKESKQDESGMPNNRFLAERTGGTYSTLKVQPAELEDSGVYFCASSSSGVGTGELFFGEGSRLTVL.

This clonotype was seen a few times. The chain has TRBV27 and TRBJ2-1; 15 bases line up with TRBD2. Trimming took 7 bases from V and 7 from J; bases not matched to a gene: 2. The CDR3 totals 14 residues. Germline CDR1 is MNHEY and CDR2 is SMNVEV (reference sequence). CDR3 residues: CASKGLAGGNEQFF. DNA for the CDR3: TGTGCCAGCAAAGGACTAGCGGGAGGGAATGAGCAGTTCTTC.

V usage is TRBV24-1 and J usage is TRBJ2-1; TRBD2 matches at 14 bases. This CDR3 spans 15 amino acids. V lost 7 bases and J lost 2; bases outside the gene matches: 0. The V gene's germline CDR1 is KGHDR and CDR2 SFDVKD. The CDR3 region has the DNA TGTGCCACCAGGACTAGCGGGAGGGCCTACAATGAGCAGTTCTTC. Amino acid sequence: CATRTSGRAYNEQFF.

The V gene is TRBV2, the J gene TRBJ1-2; 10 bases are a match to TRBD1. After removal of 6 bases from V and 6 bases from J, the junction contained 7 bases not matched to a gene. The CDR3 consists of 14 residues. The germline CDR1 and CDR2 sequences are SNHLY and FYNNEI. The CDR3 nucleotides read TGTGCCAGCAGGGGGACAGGGGCGGCGCATGGCTACACCTTC. This codes for CASRGTGAAHGYTF.